The rows below give T cell receptor beta chains drawn from one sample of a study of shared clonotypes between healthy human individuals. Libraries were prepared by immunoSEQ multiplex PCR; TCRdb keeps only in-frame clonotypes and omits some of them. The sample holds about 690,000 clones, 90% seen once. The source material was memory CD8+ T cells from PBMCs. Receptors were obtained from a man younger than 35 in good health. Some clones in this sample may be carry-over from other donors' samples. CDR3s include the opening cysteine and the closing phenylalanine or tryptophan. A D gene is named only where the DNA matches it firmly. Clone size, where shown, is once, few, many, or a class for clones that have expanded.

TRBV7-9	NA	once	TRBJ1-5	TGTGCCAGCAGCTTAGTAGGGTCCCCTAATCAGCCCCAGCATTTT	CASSLVGSPNQPQHF
TRBV5-6	NA	NA	TRBJ1-1	TGTGCCAGCAGCTGGACGGGTGGAGAAGCTTTCTTT	CASSWTGGEAFF
TRBV4-1	NA	NA	TRBJ2-1	TGCGCCAGCAGCCAAGATCAACGGGTAGCGGCGGCCTACAATGAGCAGTTCTTC	CASSQDQRVAAAYNEQFF
TRBV19	TRBD2	NA	TRBJ2-1	TGTGCCAGTAGTAGCCGGGACTACTACAATGAGCAGTTCTTC	CASSSRDYYNEQFF
TRBV29-1	TRBD1	once	TRBJ2-7	TGCAGCGTCCTGGTCGTAGACAGGGCCTTTTACGAGCAGTACTTC	CSVLVVDRAFYEQYF
TRBV7-9	TRBD1	NA	TRBJ2-2	TGTGCCAGCAGTCCCGGGACAGGGGATGATGGTAACACCGGGGAGCTGTTTTTT	CASSPGTGDDGNTGELFF
TRBV11-1	TRBD1	once	TRBJ1-2	TGTGCCAGCAGCCCCCAGGGGGGACCCGAGGAAGGCTACACCTTC	CASSPQGGPEEGYTF
TRBV6-5	NA	once	TRBJ1-5	TGTGCCAGCAGTTACGAAAGGGCCCAGCCCCAGCATTTT	CASSYERAQPQHF
TRBV9	NA	once	TRBJ2-7	TGTGCCAGCAGCGTAGGCGGGACAGCTCTCTACGAGCAGTACTTC	CASSVGGTALYEQYF
TRBV28	TRBD2	NA	TRBJ2-1	TGTGCCAGCAGTCAGGGACTAGCGGGAGCCCAGCAGTTCTTC	CASSQGLAGAQQFF
TRBV5-6	NA	NA	TRBJ1-6	TGTGCCAGCAGCTTAGGAGGAGGTCACCTCCACTTT	CASSLGGGHLHF
TRBV2	TRBD2	NA	TRBJ2-1	TGTGCCAGCAGGGGACTAGCGGAACAGCAGTTCTTC	CASRGLAEQQFF
TRBV7-9	NA	NA	TRBJ1-4	TGTGCCAGCAGCGGGGAGGAAAAACTGTTTTTT	CASSGEEKLFF
TRBV18	NA	NA	TRBJ2-7	TGTGCCAGCTCACCATATGGCCAAAACTACGAGCAGTACTTC	CASSPYGQNYEQYF
TRBV6-1	NA	many	TRBJ2-3	TGTGCCAGCAGTGAGTCGATCGAGCTGGATACGCAGTATTTT	CASSESIELDTQYF
TRBV6-6	NA	NA	TRBJ2-1	TGTGCCAGCAGTTACTCGATAGGTGGTGACAATGAGCAGTTCTTC	CASSYSIGGDNEQFF
TRBV9	NA	NA	TRBJ2-3	TGTGCCAGCAGCGTAGCCCTCACGGGGAGGACAGATACGCAGTATTTT	CASSVALTGRTDTQYF
TRBV2	NA	NA	TRBJ1-1	TGTGCCAGCAGCCGGGGAGGACGGAGGAACACTGAAGCTTTCTTT	CASSRGGRRNTEAFF
TRBV15	TRBD1	NA	TRBJ1-1	TGTGCCACCAGCAGCCCCAGACCGACAGGGGGTTTAATCCGGGCTGAAGCTTTCTTT	CATSSPRPTGGLIRAEAFF
TRBV9	NA	NA	TRBJ2-1	TGTGCCAGCAGCCCCGCGGGTAGCTCCTACAATGAGCAGTTCTTC	CASSPAGSSYNEQFF
TRBV5-1	TRBD1	NA	TRBJ2-7	TGCGCCAGCAGCTGGGCGTCGGACAGGGACCACGAGCAGTACTTC	CASSWASDRDHEQYF
TRBV11-2	TRBD1	NA	TRBJ1-4	TGTGCCAGCAGCCAAGACAGGGAAGGAGGGGGAAAACTGTTTTTT	CASSQDREGGGKLFF
TRBV6-5	TRBD1	once	TRBJ1-5	TGTGCCAGCAGGCTGGGACAGGGGGCAGGTCAGCCCCAGCATTTT	CASRLGQGAGQPQHF
TRBV6-5	NA	few	TRBJ1-5	TGTGCCAGCAGTTACTCATGGGGACAGCCCCAGCATTTT	CASSYSWGQPQHF
TRBV7-6	NA	NA	TRBJ2-2	TGTGCCAGCAGCTTATTCCCTGGCCAAGGGGGGACCGGGGAGCTGTTTTTT	CASSLFPGQGGTGELFF
TRBV6-5	TRBD1	NA	TRBJ2-7	TGTGCCAGCAGGCCGGGACAGGCGGTCTACGAGCAGTACTTC	CASRPGQAVYEQYF
TRBV27	NA	NA	TRBJ2-7	TGTGCCAGCAGTTTGGGGCACGAGCAGTACTTC	CASSLGHEQYF
TRBV27	NA	once	TRBJ2-3	TGTGCCAGCAGTTTCCGCGAGGGGGGTCTTGGTTCTATGCAGTATTTT	CASSFREGGLGSMQYF
TRBV4-1	NA	NA	TRBJ2-2	TGCGCCAGCAGCCAATCTTCTAGGGTAGCCGGGGAGCTGTTTTTT	CASSQSSRVAGELFF
TRBV2	NA	NA	TRBJ2-7	TGTGCCAGCAGTCCTCCCCCAGAACCACTATCCTACGAGCAGTACTTC	CASSPPPEPLSYEQYF
TRBV6-5	TRBD2	NA	TRBJ2-5	TGTGCCAGCAGTTACCGAGGACTAGCAGCGGAGACCCAGTACTTC	CASSYRGLAAETQYF
TRBV5-6	TRBD1	NA	TRBJ1-1	TGTGCCAGCAGCATCCGACAGGGCTGGATGAACACTGAAGCTTTCTTT	CASSIRQGWMNTEAFF
TRBV7-3	TRBD2	NA	TRBJ2-3	TGTGCCAGCAGCCACCCCGCGTCGGGAGGGGAAGATACGCAGTATTTT	CASSHPASGGEDTQYF
TRBV5-6	NA	NA	TRBJ2-1	TGTGCCAGCAGCTTCGGGACTGCCAATGAGCAGTTCTTC	CASSFGTANEQFF
TRBV11-2	TRBD2	NA	TRBJ2-1	TGTGCCAGCAGCTTAGAGACTAGCGGGAGGGGGAATGAGCAGTTCTTC	CASSLETSGRGNEQFF
TRBV27	NA	NA	TRBJ1-1	TGTGCCAGCAGTGGGGGGGGAAACACTGAAGCTTTCTTT	CASSGGGNTEAFF
TRBV5-6	NA	NA	TRBJ2-1	TGTGCCAGCAGCGGATGGACGGTCCATATCCACAATGAGCAGTTCTTC	CASSGWTVHIHNEQFF
TRBV7-2	NA	NA	TRBJ2-3	TGTGCCAGCAGATTAGGGCCCTTCACTAGCACAGATACGCAGTATTTT	CASRLGPFTSTDTQYF
TRBV2	NA	NA	TRBJ2-7	TGTGCCACCACCGATCGTACTCGGTACGAGCAGTACTTC	CATTDRTRYEQYF
TRBV28	NA	NA	TRBJ2-1	TGTGCCAGCAGTTTATTCGGGACTTTCCTGGGCAATGAGCAGTTCTTC	CASSLFGTFLGNEQFF
TRBV2	NA	NA	TRBJ2-7	TGTGCCAGCAGTGAAAGTATAGCGGCGCGCTCCTACGAGCAGTACTTC	CASSESIAARSYEQYF
TRBV27	TRBD2	NA	TRBJ2-3	TGTGCCAGCAGTTTCCGTCTCGGGGGGACGCAGTATTTT	CASSFRLGGTQYF
TRBV28	NA	NA	TRBJ1-4	TGTGCCAGCAGTTTAAACCCGGTCAGTGAAAAGCTGTTTTTT	CASSLNPVSEKLFF
TRBV10-1	TRBD2	NA	TRBJ2-1	TGCGCCAGCAGTGAAGGGACTAGCGGGAGCGACTACAATGAGCAGTTCTTC	CASSEGTSGSDYNEQFF
TRBV7-9	TRBD1	NA	TRBJ2-7	TGTGCCAGCAGCCTACTGGGACAGGGTGTGGGAGAGCAGTACTTC	CASSLLGQGVGEQYF
TRBV9	TRBD1	NA	TRBJ1-2	TGTGCCAGCAGCGTAGGGGGACAGGGACCTACCCTTGGCTACACCTTC	CASSVGGQGPTLGYTF
TRBV6-1	NA	NA	TRBJ1-3	TGTGCCAGCAGTGAAGTGAGGAGAATCTCTGGAAACACCATATATTTT	CASSEVRRISGNTIYF
TRBV7-2	NA	NA	TRBJ2-7	TGTGCCAGCAGCTTATTCTCCGCCTCCTACGAGCAGTACTTC	CASSLFSASYEQYF
TRBV28	NA	NA	TRBJ1-2	TGTGCCAGCAGTCCCCGAGGGGAGGGTGACTATGGCTACACCTTC	CASSPRGEGDYGYTF
TRBV7-2	TRBD1	NA	TRBJ1-1	TGTGCCAGCAGCTTACGGGGGACAGGGGTGTTGGACACTGAAGCTTTCTTT	CASSLRGTGVLDTEAFF
TRBV28	NA	once	TRBJ2-1	TGTGCCAGCAGTTTGGTGGAAAGCTCCTACAATGAGCAGTTCTTC	CASSLVESSYNEQFF
TRBV5-6	NA	NA	TRBJ2-1	TGTGCCAGCAGCTTGGGAAGAGCGTTCTACAATGAGCAGTTCTTC	CASSLGRAFYNEQFF
TRBV27	TRBD1	NA	TRBJ2-7	TGTGCCAGCAGTTTACAGGGGGCGCCGGGCGAGCAGTACTTC	CASSLQGAPGEQYF
TRBV6-1	TRBD2	NA	TRBJ2-3	TGTGCCAGCAGGAGGGCGGGAGCCCGCACAGATACGCAGTATTTT	CASRRAGARTDTQYF
TRBV19	TRBD1	NA	TRBJ1-5	TGTGCCAGTATGGGACAGGGCAATCAGCCCCAGCATTTT	CASMGQGNQPQHF
TRBV6-5	NA	NA	TRBJ1-2	TGTGCCAGCAGGGACAGAGGGCCGGATGGCTACACCTTC	CASRDRGPDGYTF
TRBV5-1	NA	NA	TRBJ2-3	TGCGCCAGCAGCTTACGGCGGCTTACTAGCACAGATACGCAGTATTTT	CASSLRRLTSTDTQYF
TRBV19	TRBD1	NA	TRBJ1-1	TGTGCCAGTAGCCCCGGGACAGACACTGAAGCTTTCTTT	CASSPGTDTEAFF
TRBV27	TRBD2	NA	TRBJ2-2	TGTGCCAGCAGTAGTTATCCGAGACTAGCGGGAGGCTCCGGGGAGCTGTTTTTT	CASSSYPRLAGGSGELFF
TRBV6-5	NA	NA	TRBJ2-7	TGTGCCAGCAGTTCATCTATGACGCAGCCCTACGAGCAGTACTTC	CASSSSMTQPYEQYF